This is a list of T cell receptor beta chains from one sample in a study of human T cells and chemical hapten exposure. TCRdb independently ran MiXCR on the RACE reads; one entry per CDR3 protein. The sample lists about 120,000 distinct CDR3 sequences, about 14% seen once, with approximately 2.8% in the top ten. Sequenced material: whole blood, taken in connection with sensitization to the hapten diphenylcyclopropenone (DPC). These receptor sequences come from a woman aged 18-29 years with alopecia areata. Some clones in this sample may be carry-over from other donors' samples. CDR3s include the opening cysteine and the closing phenylalanine or tryptophan. D genes are given only for firm matches. Size is stated for part of the rows, as once, few or many counts, or as a class when the clone is expanded.

>12|TRBJ1-5|TRBV5-5|-|-
CASSLLDQPQHF
TGTGCCAGCAGCTTGTTGGATCAGCCCCAGCATTTT
>15|TRBJ2-1|TRBV19|-|-
CASSIGTLPGNEQFF
TGTGCCAGTAGTATAGGAACTCTGCCCGGGAATGAGCAGTTCTTC
>14|TRBJ2-7|TRBV3-1|-|-
CASSQGDLTYEQYF
TGTGCCAGCAGCCAAGGGGACTTAACCTACGAGCAGTACTTC
>16|TRBJ1-1|TRBV20-1|-|-
CSARDFQANMNTEAFF
TGCAGTGCTAGAGATTTCCAGGCCAATATGAACACTGAAGCTTTCTTT
>12|TRBJ2-5|TRBV28|-|-
CASSLLHQTQYF
TGTGCCAGCAGTTTATTACACCAGACCCAGTACTTC
>13|TRBJ1-2|TRBV20-1|many|TRBD1
CSAGTVSNYGYTF
TGCAGTGCCGGGACAGTATCTAACTATGGCTACACCTTC
>16|TRBJ2-3|TRBV7-9|few|-
CASSLYGRTSTDTQYF
TGTGCCAGCAGCCTATACGGACGCACTAGCACAGATACGCAGTATTTT
>14|TRBJ2-7|TRBV7-2|-|-
CASSLRRGTDEQYF
TGTGCCAGCAGCTTACGCAGGGGTACGGACGAGCAGTACTTC
>16|TRBJ1-2|TRBV20-1|few|TRBD1
CSARLGQAPLNYGYTF
TGCAGTGCTAGACTCGGACAGGCGCCCTTAAACTATGGCTACACCTTC
>14|TRBJ1-2|TRBV9|many|-
CASKRGGSSYGYTF
TGTGCCAGCAAACGAGGGGGGAGTTCCTATGGCTACACCTTC
>14|TRBJ2-7|TRBV28|few|-
CASSLVQVSYEQYF
TGTGCCAGCAGCTTGGTACAGGTTTCCTACGAGCAGTACTTC